This TCR beta chain is from a study of T cell responses to AZD1222 COVID-19 vaccine. Overall study findings and caveats: Only a handful of people who got AZD1222 tested seropositive at baseline. Unmutated variant regions reportedly attract nearly half of all spike-specific TCRs. Clonal diversity was possibly underestimated, and white British individuals and females predominated among donors.

In its sample, this clone was seen once. Its specificity is unknown. CDR3 length: 13 residues. Germline CDR1 reads SGHAT; CDR2 reads FQNNGV. V dropped 7 bases and J dropped 0 bases, with 7 bases sitting between them. Clones were read by immunoSEQ multiplex PCR, and TCRdb kept only the in-frame ones, dropping some. This table holds fewer than 85,000 clones, roughly 87% found once. The chain carries TRBV11-2 and TRBJ1-3; D is unresolved. This TCR came from an adult who received the AZD1222 COVID-19 vaccine. Here the sequenced sample was peripheral blood, taken 28 days after the second AZD1222 dose. This chain's CDR3 is CASTQDSGNTIYF. CDR3 DNA: TGTGCCAGCACGCAAGACTCTGGAAACACCATATATTTT.